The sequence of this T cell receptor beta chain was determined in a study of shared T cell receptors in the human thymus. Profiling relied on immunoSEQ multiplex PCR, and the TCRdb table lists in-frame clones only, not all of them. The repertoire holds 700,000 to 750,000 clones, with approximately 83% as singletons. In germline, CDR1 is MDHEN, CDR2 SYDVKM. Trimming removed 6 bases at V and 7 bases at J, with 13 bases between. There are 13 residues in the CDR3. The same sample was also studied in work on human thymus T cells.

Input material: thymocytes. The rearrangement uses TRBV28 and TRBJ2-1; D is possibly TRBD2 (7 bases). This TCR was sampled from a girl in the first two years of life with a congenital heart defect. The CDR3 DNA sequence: TGTGCCAGCAGAGGGGGGGGAGGGAATGAGCAGTTCTTC. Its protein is CASRGGGGNEQFF. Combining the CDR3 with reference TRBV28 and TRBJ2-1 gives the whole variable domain DVKVTQSSRYLVKRTGEKVFLECVQDMDHENMFWYRQDPGLGLRLIYFSYDVKMKEKGDIPEGYSVSREKKERFSLILESASTNQTSMYLCASRGGGGNEQFFGPGTRLTVL.